The 27 T cell receptor beta chains presented below share a single source sample, sequenced in a study of cytomegalovirus exposure and HLA in healthy donors. The primer mix had 60 Vbeta and 13 Jbeta primers. Produced via immunoSEQ multiplex PCR; TCRdb's table is partial and in-frame only. The sample gives roughly 92,000 clones, approximately 80% of which show up once; roughly a quarter is in the top ten. Sequencing was carried out using PBMCs. These receptors came from a woman in her forties or fifties in good health and CMV-seropositive.

This chain uses TRBV5-1 with TRBJ2-3; 9 bases agree with TRBD1. The V gene's germline CDR1 is SGHRS and CDR2 YFSETQ. This CDR3 comprises 14 residues. V was pared by 3 bases and J by 4 bases, with 3 bases of the junction left unmatched. The CDR3 DNA sequence: TGCGCCAGCAGCTCTGGACAGGGGCCAGATACGCAGTATTTT. It specifies CASSSGQGPDTQYF.

The CDR3 loop is CASSFLWRQGAVDEQFF. CDR3 sequence (DNA): TGTGCCAGCAGCTTCCTTTGGAGACAGGGGGCTGTAGATGAGCAGTTCTTC. This chain connects TRBV5-6 to TRBJ2-1, with 10 bases matching TRBD1. The CDR3 length is 17 residues. The trim removed 2 bases at V and 8 bases at J, leaving 13 bases unmatched. Per germline, CDR1 SGHDT and CDR2 YYEEEE.

The chain combines TRBV18 with TRBJ1-1, with 7 bases fitting TRBD1. The germline V gene encodes CDR1 KGHSH and CDR2 LQKENI. The CDR3 has 14 amino acids. V trimming: 5 bases; J trimming: 5 bases; junction bases outside the gene matches: 8. CDR3 in amino acids: CASSSRTGGTEAFF. The CDR3 DNA reads as TGTGCCAGCTCATCCCGGACAGGAGGAACTGAAGCTTTCTTT.

The chain is built from TRBV4-2 and TRBJ1-2, with a weak D call TRBD1 (6 bases). V shed 5 bases and J shed 7 bases, with 23 bases lying between them. Germline-derived CDR1 and CDR2 are LGHNA and YNFKEQ. The CDR3 runs 16 residues. The CDR3 DNA reads TGTGCCAGCAGCTCCTCTTTTGGAAGGGGGGGATTTGGCTACACCTTC. Its translation: CASSSSFGRGGFGYTF.

The chain carries TRBV18 and TRBJ2-7, with D possibly matching TRBD2 (5 bases). With 7 bases removed from V and 1 base from J, the gap between germline ends came to 11 bases. Germline-derived CDR1 and CDR2 are KGHSH and LQKENI. This CDR3 spans 13 amino acids. The CDR3 bases are TGTGCCAGCTGTCCGACGGGATCCTACGAGCAGTACTTC. Translating it yields CASCPTGSYEQYF.

This clone was recorded a few times. This chain uses TRBV19 with TRBJ1-2; D is undetermined. V dropped 6 bases and J dropped 5 bases, with 16 bases sitting between them. This CDR3 comprises 14 residues. CDR1 is LNHDA and CDR2 is SQIVND in the germline V gene (reference sequence). In DNA, the CDR3 is TGTGCCAGTAGCCCAGGACTGAAGGAGTATGGCTACACCTTC. This gives the protein CASSPGLKEYGYTF. Full variable domain (rest looked up from reference TRBV19 and TRBJ1-2): DGGITQSPKYLFRKEGQNVTLSCEQNLNHDAMYWYRQDPGQGLRLIYYSQIVNDFQKGDIAEGYSVSREKKESFPLTVTSAQKNPTAFYLCASSPGLKEYGYTFGSGTRLTVV.

This clone was seen more than once but under ten times. The chain couples TRBV29-1 to TRBJ1-1, with D unclear. With 1 base removed from V and 3 bases from J, the gap between germline ends came to 9 bases. The CDR3 has 13 residues. Germline-derived CDR1 and CDR2 are SQVTM and ANQGSEA. In DNA form, the CDR3 reads TGCAGCGTTGAAGGTTCCGGGGACACTGAAGCTTTCTTT. It codes for CSVEGSGDTEAFF.

The V call is TRBV7-9, the J call TRBJ1-2; no firm D call. The length of the CDR3 is 13 residues. V lost 2 bases to trimming and J lost 4 bases, with 8 bases between them. Per the germline V gene, CDR1 is SEHNR and CDR2 is FQNEAQ (reference sequence). CDR3 amino acids: CASSLQDLYGYTF. In DNA form, the CDR3 reads TGTGCCAGCAGCTTACAGGATCTCTATGGCTACACCTTC.

The rearrangement joins TRBV5-1 to TRBJ1-3; TRBD1 might be the D (5 bases). Per germline, CDR1 SGHRS and CDR2 YFSETQ. Trimming removed 0 bases at V and 6 bases at J, with 10 bases between. The CDR3 spans 14 residues. DNA of the CDR3: TGCGCCAGCAGCTTGGCACGGGGGTCAAACACCATATATTTT. Its translation: CASSLARGSNTIYF. The full variable domain, rest sourced from reference TRBV5-1 and TRBJ1-3, is KAGVTQTPRYLIKTRGQQVTLSCSPISGHRSVSWYQQTPGQGLQFLFEYFSETQRNKGNFPGRFSGRQFSNSRSEMNVSTLELGDSALYLCASSLARGSNTIYFGEGSWLTVV.

This chain joins TRBV7-9 and TRBJ1-2, with 7 bases fitting TRBD1. V was clipped by 4 bases and J by 5 bases; unmatched bases: 10. Germline V gene sequence: CDR1 SEHNR, CDR2 FQNEAQ (reference sequence). CDR3 length: 15 amino acids. The chain's CDR3 is CASSSSTGMIYGYTF. The CDR3, as DNA: TGTGCCAGCAGCTCCTCGACAGGGATGATTTATGGCTACACCTTC.

This chain links TRBV2 with TRBJ2-1, with TRBD1 as a possible D gene (6 bases). With 5 bases removed from V and 2 bases from J, the gap between germline ends came to 10 bases. There are 14 residues in the CDR3. From germline, CDR1 is SNHLY and CDR2 FYNNEI. The CDR3 sequence: CASSSRGPYNEQFF. CDR3 sequence (DNA): TGTGCCAGCAGTAGCAGGGGACCCTACAATGAGCAGTTCTTC.

The chain recombines TRBV7-3 with TRBJ2-7; TRBD2 aligns across 9 bases. The CDR3 totals 14 residues. V lost 2 bases and J lost 6; bases outside the gene matches: 5. Germline V gene lookup returns CDR1 SGHTA and CDR2 FQGTGA. CDR3 sequence: CASSLLAGQSEQYF. In nucleotides, the CDR3 is TGTGCCAGCAGCTTACTAGCGGGGCAAAGCGAGCAGTACTTC.

The chain links TRBV5-5 to TRBJ1-2; 11 bases line up with TRBD1. This CDR3 spans 16 amino acids. CDR1 and CDR2 from the germline V gene are SGHKS and YYEKEE (reference sequence). J lost 4 bases, V lost 3 bases, and 8 bases had no gene match. The CDR3 protein is CASSSEPGTGGYGYTF. The CDR3 nucleotides are TGTGCCAGCAGCTCTGAGCCCGGGACAGGGGGCTATGGCTACACCTTC.

This sequence joins TRBV5-4 and TRBJ1-2, with D possibly being TRBD1 (6 bases). This CDR3 has 14 amino acids. V was clipped by 3 bases and J by 5 bases, with 14 bases between them. Germline V CDR1 and CDR2: SGHNT, YYREEE (reference sequence). The CDR3 sequence: CASSSYRETYGYTF. CDR3 coding DNA: TGTGCCAGCAGCTCCTACAGGGAGACGTATGGCTACACCTTC.

This clone was seen only a few times. The rearrangement links TRBV2 to TRBJ1-5; perhaps TRBD1 as D (5 bases). The germline V gene encodes CDR1 SNHLY and CDR2 FYNNEI. V lost 7 bases to trimming and J lost 7 bases, with 17 bases between them. The CDR3 consists of 14 residues. CDR3 DNA sequence: TGTGCCAGCACAAAGGAACCGGGGGAGCAGCCCCAGCATTTT. Its protein product is CASTKEPGEQPQHF. The full variable domain, with the rest looked up from reference TRBV2 and TRBJ1-5, is EPEVTQTPSHQVTQMGQEVILRCVPISNHLYFYWYRQILGQKVEFLVSFYNNEISEKSEIFDDQFSVERPDGSNFTLKIRSTKLEDSAMYFCASTKEPGEQPQHFGDGTRLSIL.

The chain carries TRBV5-1 and TRBJ2-5; weak D call: TRBD1 (7 bases). Germline V lookup: CDR1 SGHRS, CDR2 YFSETQ. The V end lost 4 bases, the J end lost 5 bases, and 21 bases lay between the germline ends. There are 16 residues in the CDR3. CDR3 in amino acids: CASSGRQASGGETQYF. As DNA, the CDR3 is TGCGCCAGCAGCGGAAGACAGGCCTCAGGGGGGGAGACCCAGTACTTC. The full variable domain, in which reference TRBV5-1 and TRBJ2-5 provide the parts outside the CDR3, is KAGVTQTPRYLIKTRGQQVTLSCSPISGHRSVSWYQQTPGQGLQFLFEYFSETQRNKGNFPGRFSGRQFSNSRSEMNVSTLELGDSALYLCASSGRQASGGETQYFGPGTRLLVL.

The chain links TRBV7-8 to TRBJ2-5; the D is unclear. This CDR3 has 13 residues. Trimming pared 5 bases from V and 1 base from J, leaving 8 bases between. Germline CDR1 SGHVS, CDR2 FQNEAQ. Here the CDR3 DNA reads TGTGCCAGCAGCCCCTACGTCCAAGAGACCCAGTACTTC. Protein product: CASSPYVQETQYF. Full variable domain (rest looked up from reference TRBV7-8 and TRBJ2-5): GAGVSQSPRYKVAKRGQDVALRCDPISGHVSLFWYQQALGQGPEFLTYFQNEAQLDKSGLPSDRFFAERPEGSVSTLKIQRTQQEDSAVYLCASSPYVQETQYFGPGTRLLVL.

The V and J genes are TRBV5-1 and TRBJ1-2, with TRBD1 matching 7 bases. Germline V CDR1 and CDR2: SGHRS, YFSETQ. This CDR3 has 13 residues. The trim removed 4 bases at V and 6 bases at J, leaving 6 bases unmatched. CDR3: CASSPRTGDGYTF. CDR3 DNA sequence: TGCGCCAGCAGCCCGCGGACAGGTGATGGCTACACCTTC.

CDR3 coding DNA: TGTGCCAGCAGCCCATGGGACAGGCCGTCCTATGGCTACACCTTC. Translating it yields CASSPWDRPSYGYTF. The chain employs TRBV5-5 and TRBJ1-2; the match to TRBD1 covers 8 bases. With 4 bases clipped from V and 4 bases from J, the junction kept 9 bases outside the gene matches. The CDR3 covers 15 residues. Germline CDR1 and CDR2: SGHKS and YYEKEE (reference sequence).

This chain joins TRBV5-1 and TRBJ2-3; D is uncertain. Germline assignment: CDR1 SGHRS and CDR2 YFSETQ. V was shortened by 0 bases and J by 0 bases, with 8 bases between the two germline ends. The CDR3 covers 15 residues. CDR3 protein: CASSLDQMSTDTQYF. In DNA, the CDR3 is TGCGCCAGCAGCTTGGACCAGATGAGCACAGATACGCAGTATTTT.

This clone occurred a few times. The chain carries TRBV18 and TRBJ1-2, with D possibly TRBD1 on 6 matching bases. The germline gives CDR1 KGHSH, CDR2 LQKENI. V dropped 4 bases and J dropped 4 bases, with 13 bases sitting between them. This CDR3 comprises 14 residues. The DNA for the CDR3 is TGTGCCAGCTCACTTTCACAGGGCGGCTATGGCTACACCTTC. Translated: CASSLSQGGYGYTF.

This chain connects TRBV6-1 to TRBJ2-3; maybe TRBD2 (5 bases). The germline CDR1 and CDR2 sequences are MNHNS and SASEGT. The CDR3 spans 13 residues. The V end lost 7 bases, the J end lost 9 bases, and 17 bases lay between the germline ends. The CDR3: CASIGSGYKTQYF. CDR3 in DNA: TGTGCCAGCATCGGGTCGGGGTACAAGACGCAGTATTTT.

The chain couples TRBV27 to TRBJ2-7; the match to TRBD1 covers 9 bases. V trimming: 5 bases; J trimming: 6 bases; junction bases outside the gene matches: 17. CDR1 is MNHEY, CDR2 SMNVEV, per germline (reference sequence). The CDR3 totals 17 residues. The CDR3 sequence: CASSLNNRGQERPEQYV. The CDR3 coding sequence is TGTGCCAGCAGTCTAAACAACAGGGGGCAAGAGCGTCCCGAGCAGTACGTC.

The table lists this clone with a count of one. The V gene is TRBV5-1, the J gene TRBJ2-2; D possibly corresponds to TRBD2 (5 bases). The CDR3 covers 16 residues. Germline-derived CDR1 and CDR2 are SGHRS and YFSETQ. V lost 3 bases to trimming and J lost 1 base, with 13 bases between them. In DNA, the CDR3 is TGCGCCAGCAGCTACGATCCGGGGATGAACACCGGGGAGCTGTTTTTT. Residues: CASSYDPGMNTGELFF.

The rearrangement joins TRBV19 to TRBJ2-1, with 9 bases identical to TRBD2. Per the germline V gene, CDR1 is LNHDA and CDR2 is SQIVND (reference sequence). The CDR3 loop spans 15 amino acids. The V gene end was trimmed by 2 bases and the J gene end by 4 bases; junction bases not matched to a gene: 3. CDR3 amino acids: CASSIQRGVYNEQFF. CDR3 sequence (DNA): TGTGCCAGTAGTATACAGCGGGGGGTTTACAATGAGCAGTTCTTC.

The CDR3 spells CASSLDRSSYNEQFF. The CDR3 DNA reads as TGCGCCAGCAGCTTGGACAGGAGCTCCTACAATGAGCAGTTCTTC. V and J are TRBV5-1 and TRBJ2-1; D may be TRBD1 (5 bases). With 0 bases removed from V and 0 bases from J, the gap between germline ends came to 7 bases. Germline V gene lookup returns CDR1 SGHRS and CDR2 YFSETQ. This CDR3 has 15 residues.

The chain employs TRBV30 and TRBJ1-2; 9 positions agree with TRBD1. The CDR3 extends over 15 amino acids. CDR1 GTSNPN and CDR2 SVGIG come from the germline V gene (reference sequence). Trimming removed 0 bases from V and 3 bases from J; junction bases left unmatched: 5. The CDR3: CAWSVWDREDYGYTF. CDR3 in DNA: TGTGCCTGGAGTGTTTGGGACAGGGAGGACTATGGCTACACCTTC.